This T cell receptor (beta chain) was sequenced in a study of cytomegalovirus exposure and HLA in healthy donors. The PCR employed 60 Vbeta primers together with 13 Jbeta primers. This table comes from immunoSEQ multiplex PCR, and its TCRdb copy is limited to in-frame clones, with some not included. The sample has more than 90,000 clones; roughly 83% are singletons. This clonotype originated in a woman between 18 and 30 years old in good health and CMV-seropositive. The sample was PBMCs.

The CDR3 protein is CASSPSGRAYEQYF. In nucleotides, the CDR3 is TGTGCCAGCAGTCCTAGCGGGAGGGCCTACGAGCAGTACTTC. The chain recombines TRBV9 with TRBJ2-7; 12 bases line up with TRBD2. The CDR3 has 14 residues. Unmatched junction bases numbered 2, after V lost 5 bases and J lost 2 bases. Germline CDR1 reads SGDLS; CDR2 reads YYNGEE.